What follows are 21 T cell receptor beta chains derived from one specimen sequenced in a study of a mutant IDH1 vaccine in newly diagnosed glioma. Time point noted: week 5, during vaccination. Mutant IDH1 20-mer peptide, at 300 ug, made up each vaccine dose, with topical imiquimod. The table came from immunoSEQ multiplex PCR; TCRdb's copy has only in-frame clones and leaves some out. The table shows around 28,000 clones, with roughly nine tenths occurring only once. No cognate antigen is known for these TCRs. This material consisted of PBMCs, taken from a glioma patient whose treatment included an IDH1 peptide vaccine. These receptors were taken from a young man with glioma.

The rearrangement uses TRBV10-3 and TRBJ2-7; weak D call: TRBD2 (5 bases). The V end was cut by 0 bases, the J end by 0 bases, with 9 bases between. Germline CDR1 is ENHRY and CDR2 is SYGVKD. This CDR3 spans 15 amino acids. For the CDR3, the DNA is TGTGCCATCAGTGAGTCTCAGACTATCTCCTACGAGCAGTACTTC. Its translation is CAISESQTISYEQYF.

The rearrangement links TRBV13 to TRBJ2-5; the match to TRBD1 covers 7 bases. The trim removed 4 bases at V and 3 bases at J, leaving 2 bases unmatched. The germline CDR1 and CDR2 sequences are PRHDT and FYEKMQ (reference sequence). CDR3 length: 13 amino acids. The CDR3 loop reads CASSSGTEETQYF. In DNA form, the CDR3 reads TGTGCCAGCAGCTCCGGGACAGAAGAGACCCAGTACTTC.

This rearrangement joins TRBV30 to TRBJ2-1, with unresolved D. Trimming left V 2 bases short and J 13 bases short, with 15 bases between. The CDR3 spans 12 residues. The germline V gene has CDR1 GTSNPN and CDR2 SVGIG (reference sequence). In nucleotides, the CDR3 is TGTGCCTGGAGTCCATCTACGTCAGGACAGTTCTTC. As protein: CAWSPSTSGQFF.

The V and J genes are TRBV5-1 and TRBJ1-1; D is ambiguous. The V end lost 0 bases, the J end lost 6 bases, and 6 bases lay between the germline ends. From germline, CDR1 is SGHRS and CDR2 YFSETQ. CDR3 size: 12 residues. CDR3 in amino acids: CASSLDRSEAFF. In DNA form, the CDR3 reads TGCGCCAGCAGCTTGGATAGGTCTGAAGCTTTCTTT.

This clone was counted a single time. This chain links TRBV6-5 with TRBJ1-5, with D maybe TRBD1 (6 bases). Deletions cut 4 bases from V and 5 bases from J, with 18 bases between. Germline values: CDR1 MNHEY, CDR2 SVGAGI. There are 16 residues in the CDR3. The CDR3 DNA sequence: TGTGCCAGCAGTTCCACCGGGACAATTAGAGATCAGCCCCAGCATTTT. Translating gives CASSSTGTIRDQPQHF.

The chain is built from TRBV4-3 and TRBJ2-2, with TRBD1 matching 7 bases. The CDR3 extends over 19 amino acids. Germline lookup yields CDR1 LGHNA and CDR2 YSLEER. The V gene end was trimmed by 0 bases and the J gene end by 0 bases; junction bases not matched to a gene: 10. The CDR3 region has the DNA TGCGCCAGCAGCCAAGAGAGATTAGGGACAGAGACGAACACCGGGGAGCTGTTTTTT. It is translated as CASSQERLGTETNTGELFF.

The chain has TRBV7-9 and TRBJ1-1; a possible D gene is TRBD1 (5 bases). Trimming removed 5 bases at V and 1 base at J, with 8 bases between. Germline assignment: CDR1 SEHNR and CDR2 FQNEAQ (reference sequence). The CDR3 contains 13 residues. The CDR3, as DNA: TGTGCCAGCAGCGAGGGGCCGAACACTGAAGCTTTCTTT. Translation: CASSEGPNTEAFF.

The chain recombines TRBV27 with TRBJ2-7, with a weak D call TRBD2 (6 bases). The V end lost 3 bases, the J end lost 6 bases, and 15 bases lay between the germline ends. The CDR3 has 14 amino acids. CDR1 and CDR2 from the germline V gene are MNHEY and SMNVEV (reference sequence). CDR3 DNA: TGTGCCAGCAGTTTGGGCGCGGGACCCCGCGAGCAGTACTTC. Protein: CASSLGAGPREQYF.

The chain couples TRBV27 to TRBJ1-2, with D unresolved. V lost 7 bases, J lost 1 base, and 19 bases lay in between. The CDR3 consists of 16 residues. Germline V gene lookup returns CDR1 MNHEY and CDR2 SMNVEV (reference sequence). The DNA for the CDR3 is TGTGCCAGCATGCGGAGAGCGGATCGGAATAACTATGGCTACACCTTC. Protein product: CASMRRADRNNYGYTF.

This chain connects TRBV4-2 to TRBJ2-1; 15 nucleotides match TRBD2. Germline V lookup: CDR1 LGHNA, CDR2 YNFKEQ. There are 18 residues in the CDR3. V was clipped by 3 bases and J by 5 bases; unmatched bases: 8. The CDR3, as DNA: TGTGCCAGCAGCCACGAACCGGGACTAGCGGGAGGTCACAATGAGCAGTTCTTC. It encodes CASSHEPGLAGGHNEQFF.

V usage is TRBV28 and J usage is TRBJ2-2; the match to TRBD2 covers 10 bases. Germline CDR1 reads MDHEN; CDR2 reads SYDVKM. V lost 6 bases, J lost 5 bases, and 15 bases stayed unmatched. CDR3 length equals 18 residues. Here the CDR3 reads CASRPGTSGAIWTGELFF. In nucleotides, the CDR3 is TGTGCCAGCAGGCCCGGAACTAGCGGGGCTATATGGACCGGGGAGCTGTTTTTT. Using reference TRBV28 and TRBJ2-2 for the parts outside the CDR3, the full variable domain is DVKVTQSSRYLVKRTGEKVFLECVQDMDHENMFWYRQDPGLGLRLIYFSYDVKMKEKGDIPEGYSVSREKKERFSLILESASTNQTSMYLCASRPGTSGAIWTGELFFGEGSRLTVL.

This clone was seen once. This chain uses TRBV5-1 with TRBJ2-1, with D possibly being TRBD2 (5 bases). The CDR3 sequence is 13 residues long. The ends were cut back, 4 bases at V and 12 bases at J, with 17 bases in the middle. The germline CDR1 and CDR2 sequences are SGHRS and YFSETQ. This CDR3 reads CASSALPGDGQFF. CDR3 coding DNA: TGCGCCAGCAGCGCCTTGCCCGGGGATGGGCAGTTCTTC.

For the CDR3, the DNA is TGTGCCAGCAGCTTGGACGGGACTGGCTACACCTTC. The encoded protein is CASSLDGTGYTF. This chain links TRBV5-4 with TRBJ1-2; D perhaps matches TRBD1 (5 bases). Trimming took off 0 bases at V and 7 bases at J, with 7 bases between the two ends. In germline, CDR1 is SGHNT, CDR2 YYREEE (reference sequence). There are 12 residues in the CDR3.

In this sample, this clone turned up a few times. The chain couples TRBV29-1 to TRBJ1-1; D is undetermined. V was shortened by 6 bases and J by 4 bases, with 15 bases between the two germline ends. CDR1 is SQVTM and CDR2 is ANQGSEA in the germline V gene. The CDR3 spans 13 residues. Written as DNA, the CDR3 is TGCAGCGTCCAGTGGGGATTGGGCACTGAAGCTTTCTTT. This encodes CSVQWGLGTEAFF. The variable domain in full, with the rest retrieved from reference TRBV29-1 and TRBJ1-1, is SAVISQKPSRDICQRGTSLTIQCQVDSQVTMMFWYRQQPGQSLTLIATANQGSEATYESGFVIDKFPISRPNLTFSTLTVSNMSPEDSSIYLCSVQWGLGTEAFFGQGTRLTVV.

The chain couples TRBV20-1 to TRBJ1-2; D is ambiguous. V was cut by 6 bases and J by 3 bases, with 8 bases left in between. This CDR3 has 11 residues. Germline V gene lookup returns CDR1 DFQATT and CDR2 SNEGSKA (reference sequence). The CDR3 nucleotides read TGCAGTGCATGGACGGACTATGGCTACACCTTC. It specifies CSAWTDYGYTF.

The V and J genes are TRBV7-9 and TRBJ2-7; D is possibly TRBD1 (6 bases). This CDR3 is 14 amino acids long. V dropped 5 bases and J dropped 0 bases, with 11 bases sitting between them. Germline CDR1 and CDR2: SEHNR and FQNEAQ (reference sequence). For the CDR3, the DNA is TGTGCCAGCAGCCGACAGGTCAGCTCCTACGAGCAGTACTTC. It translates to CASSRQVSSYEQYF.

In its sample, this clone was seen a few times. The V gene is TRBV5-6, the J gene TRBJ1-1; the match to TRBD1 covers 7 bases. The CDR3 length is 14 residues. Germline trimming cut 2 bases from V and 5 bases from J; bases unmatched to any gene: 6. CDR1 is SGHDT and CDR2 is YYEEEE in the germline V gene. CDR3 in DNA: TGTGCCAGCAGCTTCGGGTTGACAGGGACTGAAGCTTTCTTT. Its protein product is CASSFGLTGTEAFF.

The chain recombines TRBV29-1 with TRBJ1-1; TRBD1 aligns across 8 bases. The V segment lost 4 bases and the J segment 6 bases; nucleotides outside the gene matches: 1. The CDR3 extends over 11 amino acids. Germline V lookup: CDR1 SQVTM, CDR2 ANQGSEA. The DNA of the CDR3 is TGCAGCGTTGTGACAGGGGCTGAAGCTTTCTTT. It specifies CSVVTGAEAFF.

This clone has only one observation. The chain recombines TRBV5-6 with TRBJ2-7; D may be TRBD1 (6 bases). Trimming pared 2 bases from V and 2 bases from J, leaving 8 bases between. The CDR3 sequence is 13 residues long. CDR1 SGHDT and CDR2 YYEEEE come from the germline V gene. CDR3 amino acids: CASSFGQTYEQYF. CDR3 coding DNA: TGTGCCAGCAGCTTCGGACAGACCTACGAGCAGTACTTC. Combining the CDR3 with reference TRBV5-6 and TRBJ2-7 gives the whole variable domain DAGVTQSPTHLIKTRGQQVTLRCSPKSGHDTVSWYQQALGQGPQFIFQYYEEEERQRGNFPDRFSGHQFPNYSSELNVNALLLGDSALYLCASSFGQTYEQYFGPGTRLTVT.

The rearrangement uses TRBV30 and TRBJ2-3; D is uncertain. V dropped 5 bases and J dropped 7 bases, with 7 bases sitting between them. In germline, CDR1 is GTSNPN, CDR2 SVGIG (reference sequence). This CDR3 has 10 residues. CDR3 residues: CAWGFYTQYF. In DNA form, the CDR3 reads TGTGCCTGGGGTTTTTATACGCAGTATTTT. The full variable domain, its missing parts supplied by reference TRBV30 and TRBJ2-3, is SQTIHQWPATLVQPVGSPLSLECTVEGTSNPNLYWYRQAAGRGLQLLFYSVGIGQISSEVPQNLSASRPQDRQFILSSKKLLLSDSGFYLCAWGFYTQYFGPGTRLTVL.

The chain links TRBV5-6 to TRBJ1-1, with D uncertain. Germline CDR1 and CDR2: SGHDT and YYEEEE. The CDR3 totals 15 residues. The V end was cut by 0 bases, the J end by 3 bases, with 12 bases between. This CDR3 is CASSLGTFGYTEAFF. The CDR3 nucleotides read TGTGCCAGCAGCTTGGGTACCTTTGGATACACTGAAGCTTTCTTT.